The 28 T cell receptor beta chains reported below all come from one sample, sequenced in a study of OX40 agonist ivuxolimab in advanced cancers. Sequencing used immunoSEQ multiplex PCR; TCRdb keeps in-frame clones, though not all of them. The repertoire includes roughly 74,000 clones, 84% of them detected once, and approximately 2.1% sits in the top ten. Sequenced material: CD4+ or CD8+ T cells sorted from blood, taken in a trial of the OX40 agonist ivuxolimab. These receptors all come from an adult with an advanced solid tumor such as melanoma, head and neck, liver or kidney cancer.

The chain combines TRBV29-1 with TRBJ2-7, with 10 bases fitting TRBD1. Germline V CDR1 and CDR2: SQVTM, ANQGSEA. J gave up 7 bases and V 6 bases, and 15 bases lay outside the gene matches. CDR3 length: 15 residues. CDR3 sequence reads: CSVLGRDRGVGEQYF. The CDR3 DNA reads TGCAGCGTCTTAGGCCGGGACAGGGGAGTAGGGGAGCAGTACTTC.

This chain links TRBV4-3 with TRBJ1-1, with 7 bases matching TRBD1. Germline CDR1 LGHNA, CDR2 YSLEER. V shed 4 bases and J 3 bases; nucleotides not matched to a gene: 5. The CDR3 sequence is 14 residues long. DNA for the CDR3: TGCGCCAGCAGCCCAGGGGGACCGGACACTGAAGCTTTCTTT. This translates into CASSPGGPDTEAFF.

This chain links TRBV15 with TRBJ1-4; D is undetermined. The CDR3 sequence is 15 residues long. V lost 0 bases to trimming and J lost 0 bases, with 5 bases between them. In germline, CDR1 is LNHNV, CDR2 YYDKDF (reference sequence). The CDR3 reads CATSRESATNEKLFF. CDR3 nucleotide sequence: TGTGCCACCAGCAGAGAGTCAGCAACTAATGAAAAACTGTTTTTT.

The chain recombines TRBV7-6 with TRBJ2-1; weak D call: TRBD1 (6 bases). Germline values: CDR1 SGHVS, CDR2 FNYEAQ. The V end lost 5 bases, the J end lost 10 bases, and 9 bases lay between the germline ends. The CDR3 has 11 amino acids. The CDR3 loop is CASSPGVEQFF. Written as DNA, the CDR3 is TGTGCCAGCAGCCCAGGGGTCGAGCAGTTCTTC.

The J gene is TRBJ1-4, the V gene TRBV5-1; D is ambiguous. The ends were cut back, 6 bases at V and 0 bases at J, with 9 bases in the middle. The CDR3 runs 14 residues. Germline values: CDR1 SGHRS, CDR2 YFSETQ. CDR3 sequence: CASKDQPTNEKLFF. DNA for the CDR3: TGCGCCAGCAAAGACCAGCCAACTAATGAAAAACTGTTTTTT. Full variable domain (missing parts from reference TRBV5-1 and TRBJ1-4): KAGVTQTPRYLIKTRGQQVTLSCSPISGHRSVSWYQQTPGQGLQFLFEYFSETQRNKGNFPGRFSGRQFSNSRSEMNVSTLELGDSALYLCASKDQPTNEKLFFGSGTQLSVL.

This rearrangement joins TRBV6-6 to TRBJ2-7; 7 bases are shared with TRBD1. This CDR3 is built from 16 residues. Germline loops: CDR1 MNHNY, CDR2 SVGAGI (reference sequence). The J segment lost 7 bases and the V segment lost 4 bases, leaving 16 bases of the junction unmatched. This chain's CDR3 is CASSSSRTGFLGEQYF. CDR3 nucleotides: TGTGCCAGCAGTTCCTCGAGGACAGGCTTTCTAGGGGAGCAGTACTTC.

This chain links TRBV19 with TRBJ1-2; unclear D gene. This CDR3 contains 13 residues. Germline CDR1 reads LNHDA; CDR2 reads SQIVND (reference sequence). V was clipped by 5 bases and J by 4 bases, with 11 bases between them. DNA for the CDR3: TGTGCCAGTAGTCTCTCTGAATTCTATGGCTACACCTTC. This sequence encodes CASSLSEFYGYTF.

The chain combines TRBV7-2 with TRBJ1-1, with D perhaps TRBD1 (5 bases). Looked up from germline, CDR1 is SGHTA and CDR2 is FQGNSA. The CDR3 totals 16 residues. V lost 5 bases, J lost 0 bases, and 16 bases lay in between. The chain's CDR3 is CASSPQAFPMNTEAFF. The CDR3 DNA sequence: TGTGCCAGCAGCCCACAGGCGTTCCCAATGAACACTGAAGCTTTCTTT.

This clone was recorded once. The V gene is TRBV6-5, the J gene TRBJ2-7; D is undetermined. Per germline, CDR1 MNHEY and CDR2 SVGAGI. Trimming stripped 8 bases from V and 1 base from J, with 18 bases between. CDR3 length: 15 amino acids. This chain's CDR3 is CASEDLAKGSYEQYF. CDR3 nucleotide sequence: TGTGCCAGCGAGGACCTGGCGAAAGGGTCCTACGAGCAGTACTTC.

This chain uses TRBV7-9 with TRBJ1-6; D ambiguous. Germline CDR1 is SEHNR and CDR2 is FQNEAQ (reference sequence). V was clipped by 1 base and J by 5 bases, with 9 bases between them. This CDR3 has 15 residues. CDR3 loop: CASSLDRGNNSPLHF. In nucleotides, the CDR3 is TGTGCCAGCAGCTTAGACAGAGGGAATAATTCACCCCTCCACTTT. Filled out from reference TRBV7-9 and TRBJ1-6, the complete variable domain reads DTGVSQNPRHKITKRGQNVTFRCDPISEHNRLYWYRQTLGQGPEFLTYFQNEAQLEKSRLLSDRFSAERPKGSFSTLEIQRTEQGDSAMYLCASSLDRGNNSPLHFGNGTRLTVT.

J is TRBJ1-6 and V is TRBV5-4, with a possible D match to TRBD1 (5 bases). This CDR3 comprises 17 residues. The germline CDR1 and CDR2 sequences are SGHNT and YYREEE (reference sequence). V was trimmed by 0 bases and J by 0 bases, leaving 10 bases between them. CDR3 loop: CASSLGDRSSYNSPLHF. CDR3 nucleotides: TGTGCCAGCAGCTTGGGAGACAGAAGCTCCTATAATTCACCCCTCCACTTT.

The chain has TRBV2 and TRBJ1-2, with D uncertain. CDR1 SNHLY and CDR2 FYNNEI come from the germline V gene. The CDR3 length is 13 residues. Trimming stripped 5 bases from V and 4 bases from J, with 11 bases between. This chain's CDR3 is CASSIILPYGYTF. CDR3 DNA: TGTGCCAGCAGTATAATCCTCCCCTATGGCTACACCTTC.

There are a few counts of this clone. This sequence joins TRBV28 and TRBJ1-1, with 9 positions matching TRBD1. CDR3 length: 15 residues. CDR1 MDHEN and CDR2 SYDVKM come from the germline V gene. The junction had 5 bases not matched to a gene; V was cut back by 2 bases and J by 4 bases. The CDR3 DNA sequence: TGTGCCAGCAGTTTACCCACAGGGGGCTTCACTGAAGCTTTCTTT. Its translation is CASSLPTGGFTEAFF. Full variable domain (missing parts from reference TRBV28 and TRBJ1-1): DVKVTQSSRYLVKRTGEKVFLECVQDMDHENMFWYRQDPGLGLRLIYFSYDVKMKEKGDIPEGYSVSREKKERFSLILESASTNQTSMYLCASSLPTGGFTEAFFGQGTRLTVV.

The chain is built from TRBV19 and TRBJ1-5, with D perhaps matching TRBD1 (6 bases). CDR1 is LNHDA and CDR2 is SQIVND in the germline V gene (reference sequence). The CDR3 has 15 amino acids. V lost 5 bases to trimming and J lost 2 bases, with 13 bases between them. The CDR3 protein is CASSAAAGGNQPQHF. The CDR3, as DNA: TGTGCCAGTAGTGCCGCGGCAGGGGGCAATCAGCCCCAGCATTTT.

This rearrangement joins TRBV4-3 to TRBJ2-1; 11 nucleotides align to TRBD1. This CDR3 comprises 16 residues. The germline CDR1 and CDR2 sequences are LGHNA and YSLEER. V dropped 2 bases and J dropped 6; count of bases not matched to a gene: 6. The DNA for the CDR3 is TGCGCCAGCAGCCAAAAGTGGGACAGGGGGTTCAATGAGCAGTTCTTC. Translating gives CASSQKWDRGFNEQFF.

V and J are TRBV29-1 and TRBJ2-5; weak D call: TRBD2 (5 bases). There are 14 residues in the CDR3. Germline V CDR1 and CDR2: SQVTM, ANQGSEA. V was cut by 0 bases and J by 9 bases, with 17 bases left in between. The CDR3, as DNA: TGCAGCGTTGAAGATCAGCTAGCCCGAACGTCCCAGTACTTC. Amino acid sequence: CSVEDQLARTSQYF.

This clone has more than one count but fewer than ten. The chain recombines TRBV6-1 with TRBJ1-6; possibly TRBD1 for D (5 bases). V lost 2 bases, J lost 10 bases, and 12 bases lay in between. This CDR3 is built from 14 residues. Germline V lookup: CDR1 MNHNS, CDR2 SASEGT. The CDR3 coding sequence is TGTGCCAGCAGTGAATGGGCAGGGCGATCACCCCTCCACTTT. Amino acids: CASSEWAGRSPLHF.

This clone was observed a single time. The chain carries TRBV7-9 and TRBJ2-5; a possible D gene is TRBD2 (5 bases). V was trimmed by 4 bases and J by 5 bases, leaving 14 bases between them. The CDR3 extends over 14 amino acids. Germline values: CDR1 SEHNR, CDR2 FQNEAQ (reference sequence). The CDR3: CASSWTGRGETQYF. The CDR3 DNA sequence: TGTGCCAGCAGCTGGACGGGGAGAGGCGAGACCCAGTACTTC.

This chain links TRBV14 with TRBJ1-1; TRBD1 is a possible D gene (6 bases). The CDR3 totals 17 residues. Per germline, CDR1 SGHDN and CDR2 FVKESK. V gave up 0 bases and J gave up 4 bases, with 18 bases separating them. In DNA form, the CDR3 reads TGTGCCAGCAGCCAAGATGCCGGAAGGACAGCGGTCACTGAAGCTTTCTTT. This translates into CASSQDAGRTAVTEAFF. Looking up the rest from reference TRBV14 and TRBJ1-1 gives the full variable domain: EAGVTQFPSHSVIEKGQTVTLRCDPISGHDNLYWYRRVMGKEIKFLLHFVKESKQDESGMPNNRFLAERTGGTYSTLKVQPAELEDSGVYFCASSQDAGRTAVTEAFFGQGTRLTVV.

This clone was recorded only once. CDR3 residues: CASSLSSVDTQYF. DNA for the CDR3: TGTGCCAGCAGCTTATCCTCAGTAGATACGCAGTATTTT. The genes are TRBV7-3 and TRBJ2-3; D is undetermined. Germline assignment: CDR1 SGHTA and CDR2 FQGTGA. CDR3 length equals 13 residues. The germline V and J ends were trimmed by 2 bases and 5 bases, with 8 bases remaining between them.

The V and J genes are TRBV6-6 and TRBJ2-1; 12 nucleotides agree with TRBD1. With V trimmed by 5 bases and J by 7 bases, 9 bases remained unmatched. Germline V CDR1 and CDR2: MNHNY, SVGAGI (reference sequence). The CDR3 is made up of 16 amino acids. Written as DNA, the CDR3 is TGTGCCAGCAGTAAACGGGACAGGGGGCTTATAAATGAGCAGTTCTTC. Translated: CASSKRDRGLINEQFF.

The chain recombines TRBV7-9 with TRBJ2-7, with TRBD1 as a possible D gene (6 bases). Deletions cut 6 bases from V and 3 bases from J, with 15 bases between. Germline values: CDR1 SEHNR, CDR2 FQNEAQ (reference sequence). The CDR3 has 14 residues. This chain's CDR3 is CASSPGVIIYEQYF. The CDR3 bases are TGTGCCAGCAGTCCAGGGGTAATTATCTACGAGCAGTACTTC.

The chain joins TRBV19 to TRBJ2-7, with 16 bases that match TRBD2. The CDR3 consists of 15 residues. The ends lost 5 bases at V and 5 bases at J; junction bases unmatched: 3. Germline V gene sequence: CDR1 LNHDA, CDR2 SQIVND (reference sequence). The CDR3 loop reads CASSSGLAGGNEQYF. The CDR3 DNA reads TGTGCCAGTAGTTCGGGACTAGCGGGGGGGAACGAGCAGTACTTC.

The chain joins TRBV11-2 to TRBJ1-2; D gene uncertain. Trimming stripped 0 bases from V and 4 bases from J, with 6 bases between. This CDR3 region has 13 residues. Germline-derived CDR1 and CDR2 are SGHAT and FQNNGV. CDR3 bases: TGTGCCAGCAGCTTAGACAGGAGCTATGGCTACACCTTC. The encoded protein is CASSLDRSYGYTF.

V usage is TRBV20-1 and J usage is TRBJ2-3, with 8 nucleotides matching TRBD1. V lost 6 bases and J lost 7; bases outside the gene matches: 3. Per germline, CDR1 DFQATT and CDR2 SNEGSKA (reference sequence). This CDR3 contains 11 residues. The CDR3 sequence is CSADRGNTQYF. The DNA for the CDR3 is TGCAGTGCCGACAGGGGAAATACGCAGTATTTT.

V and J are TRBV5-1 and TRBJ2-1, with D possibly matching TRBD1 (6 bases). Trimming left V 1 base short and J 5 bases short, with 10 bases between. The CDR3 runs 14 residues. Germline assignment: CDR1 SGHRS and CDR2 YFSETQ. CDR3 amino acids: CASSLMTGDNEQFF. CDR3 sequence (DNA): TGCGCCAGCAGCTTGATGACAGGAGACAATGAGCAGTTCTTC. The whole variable domain, remainder taken from reference TRBV5-1 and TRBJ2-1, is KAGVTQTPRYLIKTRGQQVTLSCSPISGHRSVSWYQQTPGQGLQFLFEYFSETQRNKGNFPGRFSGRQFSNSRSEMNVSTLELGDSALYLCASSLMTGDNEQFFGPGTRLTVL.

This clone was recorded only once. V and J are TRBV7-2 and TRBJ2-3; 8 bases map to TRBD2. The CDR3 is 13 amino acids. Trimming cost V 8 bases and J 5 bases; bases outside gene matches: 6. Germline CDR1 and CDR2: SGHTA and FQGNSA. Written as DNA, the CDR3 is TGTGCCAGCGGACTAGCCGCGGGAGATACGCAGTATTTT. Protein sequence: CASGLAAGDTQYF.

This sequence joins TRBV28 and TRBJ1-2; TRBD1 agrees at 8 bases. The CDR3 covers 13 residues. Germline V CDR1 and CDR2: MDHEN, SYDVKM. J lost 7 bases, V lost 4 bases, and 5 bases had no gene match. In nucleotides, the CDR3 is TGTGCCAGCAGTTCGGACAGGGCGGGTGGCTACACCTTC. This gives the protein CASSSDRAGGYTF.